This T cell receptor beta chain was retrieved from a study of identical twins. The CDR3 consists of 19 residues. J was trimmed by 3 bases and V by 8 bases; bases with no gene match: 22. TCRdb passed the 5' RACE reads through MiXCR, listing each CDR3 protein once. The sample consists of approximately 220,000 distinct CDR3 sequences, 7.5% of them appearing once. This same sample was also taken into another study, of yellow fever vaccine responses in identical twins.

Sequencing input: CD8+ T cells sorted from blood. This rearrangement joins TRBV12-3 or TRBV12-4 to TRBJ2-4; 7 nucleotides line up with TRBD1. The sequence was collected from a young woman in good health. CDR3: CASCYYPMPTGLGKNIQYF. In nucleotides, the CDR3 is TGTGCCAGCTGCTATTATCCTATGCCGACAGGGTTGGGCAAAAACATTCAGTACTTC.